One sample yielded the 21 T cell receptor beta chains listed below, sequenced in a study of T cell responses to AZD1222 COVID-19 vaccine. Assay: immunoSEQ multiplex PCR; the TCRdb copy retains only in-frame clones and omits some. The sample lists about 25,000 clones, 87% occurring once. The sample was peripheral blood, taken 28 days after the second AZD1222 dose. The source of these receptors is an adult who received the AZD1222 COVID-19 vaccine.

This rearrangement joins TRBV9 to TRBJ1-6; no reliable D call. CDR1 and CDR2 (germline): SGDLS, YYNGEE. V lost 0 bases and J 7 bases, leaving 8 bases between the germline ends. This CDR3 has 14 amino acids. The CDR3 spells CASSVGPENSPLHF. In DNA, the CDR3 is TGTGCCAGCAGCGTAGGGCCCGAAAATTCACCCCTCCACTTT. The whole variable domain, filled in from reference TRBV9 and TRBJ1-6, reads DSGVTQTPKHLITATGQRVTLRCSPRSGDLSVYWYQQSLDQGLQFLIQYYNGEERAKGNILERFSAQQFPDLHSELNLSSLELGDSALYFCASSVGPENSPLHFGNGTRLTVT.

CDR3 DNA sequence: TGTGCCAGCAGCCCAGGACTAGCGGCCTACGAGCAGTACTTC. It yields the protein CASSPGLAAYEQYF. The chain carries TRBV7-2 and TRBJ2-7; 10 bases are shared with TRBD2. The V gene end was trimmed by 5 bases and the J gene end by 2 bases; junction bases not matched to a gene: 3. This CDR3 contains 14 residues. Germline lookup yields CDR1 SGHTA and CDR2 FQGNSA. Using reference TRBV7-2 and TRBJ2-7 for the parts outside the CDR3, the full variable domain is GAGVSQSPSNKVTEKGKDVELRCDPISGHTALYWYRQSLGQGLEFLIYFQGNSAPDKSGLPSDRFSAERTGGSVSTLTIQRTQQEDSAVYLCASSPGLAAYEQYFGPGTRLTVT.

The chain has TRBV4-2 and TRBJ2-5; 9 nucleotides align to TRBD2. Germline values: CDR1 LGHNA, CDR2 YNFKEQ. The trim removed 0 bases at V and 5 bases at J, leaving 4 bases unmatched. The CDR3 consists of 15 residues. The DNA of the CDR3 is TGTGCCAGCAGCCAAGATCAGCGGGAGGAGGAGACCCAGTACTTC. This encodes CASSQDQREEETQYF.

This rearrangement joins TRBV5-1 to TRBJ2-2; tentatively, D is TRBD1 or TRBD2 (5 bases each). CDR1 is SGHRS and CDR2 is YFSETQ in the germline V gene. The CDR3 has 15 amino acids. V was clipped by 1 base and J by 4 bases, with 11 bases between them. The CDR3 loop reads CASSLRGAGTGELFF. In DNA form, the CDR3 reads TGCGCCAGCAGCTTGAGGGGCGCGGGCACCGGGGAGCTGTTTTTT.

This clone was found a few times. The chain uses TRBV27 and TRBJ1-2; TRBD1 matches at 8 bases. The ends lost 5 bases at V and 4 bases at J; junction bases unmatched: 12. There are 16 residues in the CDR3. Germline V gives CDR1 MNHEY, CDR2 SMNVEV (reference sequence). The DNA of the CDR3 is TGTGCCAGCAGTGAAGAAATGCACAGGGGGATCTATGGCTACACCTTC. Its protein product is CASSEEMHRGIYGYTF.

The chain combines TRBV28 with TRBJ2-1; TRBD1 is a possible D gene (5 bases). CDR3 length: 18 residues. CDR1 MDHEN and CDR2 SYDVKM come from the germline V gene. The V end was cut by 3 bases, the J end by 9 bases, with 27 bases between. CDR3 sequence reads: CASSFMRPDRNILTEQFF. DNA of the CDR3: TGTGCCAGCAGTTTTATGAGACCTGACAGAAATATACTTACTGAGCAGTTCTTC. Based on the CDR3 plus reference TRBV28 and TRBJ2-1, the full variable domain is DVKVTQSSRYLVKRTGEKVFLECVQDMDHENMFWYRQDPGLGLRLIYFSYDVKMKEKGDIPEGYSVSREKKERFSLILESASTNQTSMYLCASSFMRPDRNILTEQFFGPGTRLTVL.

V gene TRBV6-6 combines with J gene TRBJ2-3; TRBD2 might be the D (5 bases). From germline, CDR1 is MNHNY and CDR2 SVGAGI (reference sequence). V was shortened by 7 bases and J by 1 base, with 9 bases between the two germline ends. This CDR3 is 13 amino acids long. This CDR3 reads CASIGRGTDTQYF. In nucleotides, the CDR3 is TGTGCCAGCATAGGGCGGGGCACAGATACGCAGTATTTT.

This clone ranks as medium-sized. The chain links TRBV19 to TRBJ2-1; 7 bases map to TRBD2. Losses at the gene ends were 3 bases for V and 5 bases for J; bases not matched to a gene: 10. Germline V lookup: CDR1 LNHDA, CDR2 SQIVND (reference sequence). The CDR3 sequence is 16 residues long. This CDR3 is CASSMRERLGDNEQFF. The CDR3 nucleotides are TGTGCCAGTAGTATGCGGGAGCGTCTTGGGGACAATGAGCAGTTCTTC. Full variable domain (remainder filled in from reference TRBV19 and TRBJ2-1): DGGITQSPKYLFRKEGQNVTLSCEQNLNHDAMYWYRQDPGQGLRLIYYSQIVNDFQKGDIAEGYSVSREKKESFPLTVTSAQKNPTAFYLCASSMRERLGDNEQFFGPGTRLTVL.

The CDR3 bases are TGTGCCAGCAGCTCCCCCCGTAGCGGGAGGGCCGAGCAGTTCTTC. Residues: CASSSPRSGRAEQFF. This chain links TRBV7-2 with TRBJ2-1; 11 bases are shared with TRBD2. This CDR3 has 15 amino acids. The V and J ends lost 4 bases and 10 bases, in that order; junction bases with no gene match: 9. Germline-derived CDR1 and CDR2 are SGHTA and FQGNSA.

The chain is built from TRBV4-1 and TRBJ1-6, with unresolved D. Germline lookup yields CDR1 MGHRA and CDR2 YSYEKL. The V gene lost 0 bases and the J gene lost 0 bases, with 15 bases spanning the gap. The CDR3 sequence is 19 residues long. CDR3 sequence: CASSQEEIRVYSYNSPLHF. The CDR3 DNA reads TGCGCCAGCAGCCAAGAAGAGATAAGAGTGTACTCCTATAATTCACCCCTCCACTTT.

This clone was recorded once. This chain connects TRBV19 to TRBJ2-7; 9 bases are shared with TRBD1. The CDR3 is 14 residues long. CDR1 and CDR2 from the germline V gene are LNHDA and SQIVND (reference sequence). Trimming cost V 5 bases and J 5 bases; bases outside gene matches: 7. CDR3 sequence (DNA): TGTGCCAGTAGTTCGGGACAGGGAGTCAACGAGCAGTACTTC. Its protein is CASSSGQGVNEQYF.

The chain has TRBV6-5 and TRBJ2-4; TRBD1 matches 8 bases. Per germline, CDR1 MNHEY and CDR2 SVGAGI. V was clipped by 7 bases and J by 6 bases; unmatched bases: 11. The CDR3 has 15 amino acids. CDR3 DNA: TGTGCCAGCACCACGGACAGGGCCGTTGGAAACATTCAGTACTTC. It encodes CASTTDRAVGNIQYF.

The rearrangement joins TRBV7-9 to TRBJ1-2; 10 bases match TRBD1. The germline CDR1 and CDR2 sequences are SEHNR and FQNEAQ (reference sequence). This CDR3 has 15 amino acids. Trimming took 5 bases from V and 5 from J; bases not matched to a gene: 8. The CDR3 bases are TGTGCCAGCAGCACGGGCGGACAGGGGGGATATGGCTACACCTTC. Translation: CASSTGGQGGYGYTF.

The chain recombines TRBV28 with TRBJ2-1; 9 nucleotides match TRBD1. Trimming at V came to 5 bases and at J to 6 bases, leaving 8 bases not matched to a gene. Germline V CDR1 and CDR2: MDHEN, SYDVKM. CDR3 size: 15 residues. The CDR3 protein is CASSTGQGRANEQFF. CDR3 DNA: TGTGCCAGCAGTACGGGACAGGGAAGGGCCAATGAGCAGTTCTTC.

CDR3 nucleotide sequence: TGTGCCAGCAGTCTAGGGGGCGATTCCCAAAAACTGTTTTTT. Its translation: CASSLGGDSQKLFF. The chain employs TRBV5-5 and TRBJ1-4, with 7 bases aligning to TRBD1. The CDR3 has 14 residues. From germline, CDR1 is SGHKS and CDR2 YYEKEE (reference sequence). Trimming cost V 5 bases and J 9 bases; bases outside gene matches: 10.

This chain connects TRBV4-1 to TRBJ1-6; the D gene is possibly TRBD1 (5 bases). Germline V gives CDR1 MGHRA, CDR2 YSYEKL. This CDR3 has 18 amino acids. V shed 1 base and J shed 5 bases, with 18 bases lying between them. This CDR3 reads CASSQVSTWQGDNSPLHF. In nucleotides, the CDR3 is TGCGCCAGCAGCCAAGTATCCACTTGGCAGGGCGATAATTCACCCCTCCACTTT.

The chain is built from TRBV29-1 and TRBJ2-5; 10 positions match TRBD1. Germline CDR1 is SQVTM and CDR2 is ANQGSEA. V lost 2 bases to trimming and J lost 1 base; unmatched junction nucleotides: 10. This CDR3 has 17 amino acids. The CDR3 DNA follows: TGCAGCGTTGAACTGACCGGGGACAGGGGTCCCCAAGAGACCCAGTACTTC. This encodes CSVELTGDRGPQETQYF.

V usage is TRBV5-5 and J usage is TRBJ2-7; possible D gene TRBD1, 7 bases. Between the trimmed V and J ends, which lost 4 bases and 1 base, there was a span of 12 bases. From germline, CDR1 is SGHKS and CDR2 YYEKEE (reference sequence). The CDR3 consists of 14 residues. This chain's CDR3 is CASSLTGTSYEQYF. As DNA, the CDR3 is TGTGCCAGCAGCCTGACAGGGACTTCCTACGAGCAGTACTTC.

The chain links TRBV7-3 to TRBJ2-2; D not certain. V was shortened by 5 bases and J by 2 bases, with 12 bases between the two germline ends. CDR3 length: 15 residues. Germline V gives CDR1 SGHTA, CDR2 FQGTGA. The CDR3 reads CASSPGRRNTGELFF. CDR3 DNA sequence: TGTGCCAGCAGCCCCGGCCGCAGAAACACCGGGGAGCTGTTTTTT.

The chain carries TRBV30 and TRBJ1-4; tentative D call: TRBD1 (5 bases). From germline, CDR1 is GTSNPN and CDR2 SVGIG (reference sequence). This CDR3 spans 15 amino acids. The V end lost 2 bases, the J end lost 3 bases, and 13 bases lay between the germline ends. The CDR3 is CAWSFKGHSNEKLFF. DNA of the CDR3: TGTGCCTGGAGTTTTAAGGGGCATTCTAATGAAAAACTGTTTTTT.

This chain links TRBV29-1 with TRBJ2-1; 7 bases map to TRBD1. J was trimmed by 6 bases and V by 3 bases; bases with no gene match: 8. The V gene's germline CDR1 is SQVTM and CDR2 ANQGSEA. This CDR3 spans 14 amino acids. The CDR3, as DNA: TGCAGCGTTGATTGGGACAGATTGAGCAATGAGCAGTTCTTC. Protein product: CSVDWDRLSNEQFF.